A single sample is the source of the 21 T cell receptor beta chains below, sequenced in a study of breast tumors, draining lymph nodes, adjacent tissues. MiXCR was run by TCRdb on the multiplex PCR reads, yielding one entry per CDR3 protein. This table has some 110,000 distinct CDR3 sequences, approximately 28% appearing once. The lymph nodes were axillary draining lymph nodes from breast cancer patients. The sequencing sample was made of axillary lymph node tissue. These receptors were collected from a female donor with breast cancer. Some clones in this sample may be carry-over from other donors' samples.

This clonotype was recorded many times. The V gene is TRBV6-6, the J gene TRBJ1-4; a possible D gene is TRBD1 (5 bases). The CDR3 has 12 residues. Germline loops: CDR1 MNHNY, CDR2 SVGAGI (reference sequence). Trimming took 6 bases from V and 13 from J, leaving 15 bases between them. The CDR3 loop is CASSPPSGGLFF. For the CDR3, the DNA is TGTGCCAGCAGCCCCCCTTCGGGGGGACTGTTTTTT.

The genes are TRBV12-5 and TRBJ2-3; TRBD1 matches 7 bases. The CDR3 loop spans 14 amino acids. Trimming cost V 10 bases and J 11 bases; bases outside gene matches: 18. The germline gives CDR1 LGHNT, CDR2 FRNRAP. The chain's CDR3 is CATGIGTDYNEQYF. As DNA, the CDR3 is TGTGCTACTGGAATCGGGACAGATTACAATGAGCAGTATTTT. The full variable domain, rest sourced from reference TRBV12-5 and TRBJ2-3, is DARVTQTPRHKVTEMGQEVTMRCQPILGHNTVFWYRQTMMQGLELLAYFRNRAPLDDSGMPKDRFSAEMPDATLATLKIQPSEPRDSAVYFCATGIGTDYNEQYFGPGTRLTVL.

This clonotype was counted many times. The CDR3 spells CSARDRVSGNTIYF. The CDR3 DNA follows: TGCAGTGCTAGAGATCGGGTTAGTGGAAACACCATATATTTT. This chain uses TRBV20-1 with TRBJ1-3; no clear D gene. Trimming stripped 0 bases from V and 3 bases from J, with 9 bases between. The CDR3 spans 14 residues. CDR1 is DFQATT and CDR2 is SNEGSKA in the germline V gene (reference sequence).

J is TRBJ2-1 and V is TRBV2; TRBD1 aligns across 8 bases. This CDR3 is built from 16 residues. The germline CDR1 and CDR2 sequences are SNHLY and FYNNEI. V dropped 6 bases and J dropped 4; count of bases not matched to a gene: 11. The CDR3 sequence is CASSLGQGLGYNEQFF. In DNA, the CDR3 is TGTGCCAGCAGCCTCGGACAGGGACTGGGATACAATGAGCAGTTCTTC.

At least ten counts were recorded for this clonotype. This chain connects TRBV9 to TRBJ2-3; 8 bases are shared with TRBD2. CDR1 is SGDLS, CDR2 YYNGEE, per germline. Unmatched junction bases numbered 3, after V lost 0 bases and J lost 3 bases. The CDR3 is 15 amino acids. As DNA, the CDR3 is TGTGCCAGCAGCGTAGAAGCTAGCGGGACAGATACGCAGTATTTT. Amino acids: CASSVEASGTDTQYF.

This rearrangement joins TRBV27 to TRBJ2-7, with 9 positions matching TRBD2. V dropped 3 bases and J dropped 5; count of bases not matched to a gene: 2. Germline V gene sequence: CDR1 MNHEY, CDR2 SMNVEV (reference sequence). The CDR3 covers 13 residues. The CDR3 nucleotides are TGTGCCAGCAGTTTTGCGGGGGGGCACGAGCAGTACTTC. It codes for CASSFAGGHEQYF.

This clonotype was recorded many times. The rearrangement links TRBV7-9 to TRBJ2-3; 9 bases are shared with TRBD2. V gave up 5 bases and J gave up 8 bases; unmatched junction bases: 14. The CDR3 is 16 amino acids. Germline CDR1 is SEHNR and CDR2 is FQNEAQ (reference sequence). CDR3 sequence: CASSPVMAGGLGTQYF. CDR3 in DNA: TGTGCCAGCAGCCCAGTGATGGCGGGGGGGCTGGGTACGCAGTATTTT.

As to this clonotype: The junction departs from germline at one end; a sequencing error may be responsible. This chain links TRBV9 with TRBJ1-2; TRBD1 is a possible D gene (6 bases). This CDR3 has 14 amino acids. Germline lookup yields CDR1 SGDLS and CDR2 YYNGEE. The CDR3 reads CASSVGQGRDGLPF. CDR3 in DNA: TGTGCCAGCAGCGTAGGCCAGGGGCGGGATGGCTTACCCTTC.

This clonotype appeared many times. This chain connects TRBV7-3 to TRBJ2-2, with D hard to call. Germline V gives CDR1 SGHTA, CDR2 FQGTGA. This CDR3 has 13 amino acids. The V end lost 6 bases, the J end lost 7 bases, and 12 bases lay between the germline ends. CDR3 DNA sequence: TGTGCCAGCAGAAAGGCGGATCTCGGGGAGCTGTTTTTT. This gives the protein CASRKADLGELFF. The full variable domain, with the rest looked up from reference TRBV7-3 and TRBJ2-2, is GAGVSQTPSNKVTEKGKYVELRCDPISGHTALYWYRQSLGQGPEFLIYFQGTGAADDSGLPNDRFFAVRPEGSVSTLKIQRTERGDSAVYLCASRKADLGELFFGEGSRLTVL.

The chain carries TRBV14 and TRBJ2-1; TRBD2 matches 8 bases. Germline V gene data show CDR1 as SGHDN and CDR2 as FVKESK. The CDR3 has 17 amino acids. With V trimmed by 5 bases and J by 5 bases, 14 bases remained unmatched. CDR3 residues: CASSVVRYGRANNEQFF. The CDR3 DNA reads TGTGCCAGCAGCGTTGTACGGTACGGGAGGGCAAACAATGAGCAGTTCTTC.

Comment on this clonotype: As the CDR3 is not closed by the conserved phenylalanine or tryptophan, this likely results from a read error. This sequence joins TRBV27 and TRBJ2-2; the match to TRBD2 covers 13 bases. In germline, CDR1 is MNHEY, CDR2 SMNVEV (reference sequence). The CDR3 length is 19 residues. The trim removed 4 bases at V and 0 bases at J, leaving 8 bases unmatched. The chain's CDR3 is CASSSPTGTSGANTGELFS. Here the CDR3 DNA reads TGTGCCAGCAGTTCCCCTACCGGGACTAGCGGGGCGAACACCGGGGAGCTGTTTTCT.

Of note for this clonotype: It may be a read error: a sequence one base away is much more abundant. The rearrangement uses TRBV20-1 and TRBJ2-1; TRBD1 might be the D (6 bases). Germline V gene sequence: CDR1 DFQATT, CDR2 SNEGSKA (reference sequence). With 1 base removed from V and 4 bases from J, the gap between germline ends came to 17 bases. This CDR3 has 16 amino acids. The CDR3 DNA is TGCAGTGCTAGAGGCTCGACAGGAGACTCTTACAATGAGCAGTTCTTC. As protein: CSARGSTGDSYNEQFF.

This clonotype was seen many times. The chain recombines TRBV18 with TRBJ2-3; no clear D gene. V was clipped by 5 bases and J by 3 bases, with 12 bases between them. Germline V gene data show CDR1 as KGHSH and CDR2 as LQKENI. The CDR3 totals 14 residues. CDR3 in DNA: TGTGCCAGCTCAATTAAGCCAGTAACAGATACGCAGTATTTT. Residues: CASSIKPVTDTQYF.

This clonotype was observed at least ten times. The chain employs TRBV5-6 and TRBJ2-1; 7 bases agree with TRBD1. The CDR3 length is 13 residues. Trimming cost V 2 bases and J 9 bases; bases outside gene matches: 5. Germline V lookup: CDR1 SGHDT, CDR2 YYEEEE. CDR3 bases: TGTGCCAGCAGCTTAACCGGGACAGTTGAGCAGTTCTTC. Residues: CASSLTGTVEQFF.

At least ten counts were recorded for this clonotype. The rearrangement joins TRBV29-1 to TRBJ2-7, with 7 bases that match TRBD2. V shed 5 bases, J shed 5 bases, and the junction held 6 bases outside the gene matches. Germline values: CDR1 SQVTM, CDR2 ANQGSEA. The CDR3 is made up of 12 amino acids. The CDR3 reads CSVLGGGHEQYF. The CDR3 nucleotides are TGCAGCGTTCTTGGGGGAGGGCACGAGCAGTACTTC.

V gene TRBV20-1 combines with J gene TRBJ2-7; 9 nucleotides align to TRBD2. The V gene's germline CDR1 is DFQATT and CDR2 SNEGSKA (reference sequence). V was pared by 3 bases and J by 6 bases, with 9 bases of the junction left unmatched. The CDR3 covers 14 residues. In DNA form, the CDR3 reads TGCAGTGCTAGGAGTGCGGGGGGGGTCTCCGAGCAGTACTTC. Its translation is CSARSAGGVSEQYF.

At least ten counts were recorded for this clonotype. The chain links TRBV30 to TRBJ1-2; D possibly corresponds to TRBD1 (5 bases). This CDR3 is built from 15 residues. Deletions cut 2 bases from V and 2 bases from J, with 15 bases between. Germline CDR1 GTSNPN, CDR2 SVGIG (reference sequence). The CDR3 coding sequence is TGTGCCTGGAGTACGGGCGGCCGGGGGAACTATGGCTACACCTTC. It translates to CAWSTGGRGNYGYTF.

The sample holds many counts of this clonotype. This sequence joins TRBV11-2 and TRBJ2-3; D may be TRBD1 (5 bases). CDR1 and CDR2 (germline): SGHAT, FQNNGV. The V gene lost 2 bases and the J gene lost 3 bases, with 12 bases spanning the gap. This CDR3 is built from 15 residues. The CDR3 spells CASSLFVRGTDTQYF. CDR3 bases: TGTGCCAGCAGCTTATTCGTTAGGGGTACAGATACGCAGTATTTT. Full variable domain (missing parts from reference TRBV11-2 and TRBJ2-3): EAGVAQSPRYKIIEKRQSVAFWCNPISGHATLYWYQQILGQGPKLLIQFQNNGVVDDSQLPKDRFSAERLKGVDSTLKIQPAKLEDSAVYLCASSLFVRGTDTQYFGPGTRLTVL.

At least ten counts were recorded for this clonotype. The rearrangement uses TRBV7-3 and TRBJ2-2; D might be TRBD2 (6 bases). The CDR3 has 16 amino acids. Germline V gene sequence: CDR1 SGHTA, CDR2 FQGTGA. V lost 2 bases, J lost 3 bases, and 13 bases lay in between. In DNA form, the CDR3 reads TGTGCCAGCAGCTTACAGCCAGGGAGGTACACCGGGGAGCTGTTTTTT. Amino acid sequence: CASSLQPGRYTGELFF.

V usage is TRBV20-1 and J usage is TRBJ2-7, with 12 bases lining up with TRBD2. After removal of 6 bases from V and 3 bases from J, the junction contained 12 bases not matched to a gene. CDR1 and CDR2 from the germline V gene are DFQATT and SNEGSKA (reference sequence). The CDR3 is made up of 16 amino acids. The CDR3 protein is CSAPNPLAGGFYEQYF. CDR3 coding DNA: TGCAGTGCGCCTAACCCACTAGCGGGAGGATTCTACGAGCAGTACTTC.

This clonotype was picked up many times. This rearrangement joins TRBV7-3 to TRBJ2-1; 7 bases fit TRBD2. The CDR3 covers 17 residues. Germline V gene sequence: CDR1 SGHTA, CDR2 FQGTGA. Trimming at V came to 1 base and at J to 2 bases, leaving 8 bases not matched to a gene. The CDR3 nucleotides read TGTGCCAGCAGCTTAATCCCGGGGACTATTGCCTACAATGAGCAGTTCTTC. Translated, it gives CASSLIPGTIAYNEQFF.